These 13 T cell receptor beta chains came from one sample sequenced in a study of blood T cell repertoires in COVID-19. Sequencing used immunoSEQ multiplex PCR; TCRdb keeps in-frame clones, though not all of them. This table has nearly 70,000 clones, around nine tenths appearing once. Sequenced: peripheral blood. The receptor set was obtained from a man aged 40-49 years with COVID-19, enrolled during active disease.

CDR3 DNA: TGTGCCAGCAGCCAACAGGGGGATTCACCCCTCCACTTT. Translation: CASSQQGDSPLHF. The gene calls are TRBV3-1 (or the pseudogene TRBV3-2) and TRBJ1-6; 7 bases are a match to TRBD1. The germline V gene encodes CDR1 LGHDT and CDR2 YNNKEL (reference sequence). V lost 2 bases to trimming and J lost 8 bases; unmatched junction nucleotides: 0. CDR3 size: 13 residues.

The chain combines TRBV5-6 with TRBJ2-7, with TRBD1 as a possible D gene (6 bases). Germline V gene sequence: CDR1 SGHDT, CDR2 YYEEEE. CDR3 size: 14 residues. The V end lost 0 bases, the J end lost 4 bases, and 11 bases lay between the germline ends. The CDR3 loop reads CASSLEGDAYEQYF. In DNA, the CDR3 is TGTGCCAGCAGCTTGGAGGGGGATGCATACGAGCAGTACTTC. The full variable domain, in which reference TRBV5-6 and TRBJ2-7 provide the parts outside the CDR3, is DAGVTQSPTHLIKTRGQQVTLRCSPKSGHDTVSWYQQALGQGPQFIFQYYEEEERQRGNFPDRFSGHQFPNYSSELNVNALLLGDSALYLCASSLEGDAYEQYFGPGTRLTVT.

J is TRBJ2-1 and V is TRBV6-1, with D perhaps matching TRBD1 (5 bases). The V gene lost 4 bases and the J gene lost 15 bases, with 19 bases spanning the gap. CDR1 is MNHNS and CDR2 is SASEGT in the germline V gene. This CDR3 has 13 amino acids. In DNA form, the CDR3 reads TGTGCCAGCAGTGCAGCAACAGGTGGATGGTGGTTCTTC. This translates into CASSAATGGWWFF.

This chain links TRBV3-1 (or the pseudogene TRBV3-2) with TRBJ2-7; tentatively, D is TRBD1 (6 bases). Trimming shortened V by 0 bases and J by 3 bases, and 18 bases separated the two germline ends. CDR1 and CDR2 (germline): LGHDT, YNNKEL (reference sequence). This CDR3 region has 17 residues. In DNA form, the CDR3 reads TGTGCCAGCAGCCAAGACTCCTACTTGCAGGGGAGCTACGAGCAGTACTTC. This sequence encodes CASSQDSYLQGSYEQYF.

The genes are TRBV6-5 and TRBJ2-7; a weak D match, TRBD2 (5 bases). Trimming left V 3 bases short and J 3 bases short, with 18 bases between. Germline CDR1 is MNHEY and CDR2 is SVGAGI. The CDR3 loop spans 16 amino acids. CDR3 sequence: CASSYEGSSGNYEQYF. The CDR3 DNA follows: TGTGCCAGCAGTTATGAGGGCAGCTCAGGAAACTACGAGCAGTACTTC.

This rearrangement joins TRBV3-1 (or the pseudogene TRBV3-2) to TRBJ1-5; D may be TRBD1 (5 bases). V lost 4 bases and J lost 4, with 11 bases in between. There are 14 residues in the CDR3. In germline, CDR1 is LGHDT, CDR2 YNNKEL (reference sequence). CDR3 DNA: TGTGCCAGCAGCCTGGGGGGGGGAAATCAGCCCCAGCATTTT. Its protein is CASSLGGGNQPQHF.

This clone was seen a few times. J is TRBJ2-7 and V is TRBV7-9; TRBD2 agrees at 7 bases. Germline lookup yields CDR1 SEHNR and CDR2 FQNEAQ (reference sequence). The CDR3 spans 15 residues. V gave up 5 bases and J gave up 6 bases; unmatched junction bases: 13. CDR3 sequence (DNA): TGTGCCAGCAGCCGTTGGAGGGAGGGTTCTGGCGAGCAGTACTTC. Protein product: CASSRWREGSGEQYF. The full variable domain, its missing parts supplied by reference TRBV7-9 and TRBJ2-7, is DTGVSQNPRHKITKRGQNVTFRCDPISEHNRLYWYRQTLGQGPEFLTYFQNEAQLEKSRLLSDRFSAERPKGSFSTLEIQRTEQGDSAMYLCASSRWREGSGEQYFGPGTRLTVT.

The CDR3 sequence is CASSPAGVNGDTQYF. In DNA form, the CDR3 reads TGTGCCAGCAGTCCTGCGGGGGTAAACGGGGATACGCAGTATTTT. V usage is TRBV28 and J usage is TRBJ2-3, with 7 bases fitting TRBD2. J was trimmed by 6 bases and V by 5 bases; bases with no gene match: 11. The CDR3 has 15 residues. Per the germline V gene, CDR1 is MDHEN and CDR2 is SYDVKM.

This chain connects TRBV18 to TRBJ1-1; TRBD1 is a possible D gene (6 bases). In germline, CDR1 is KGHSH, CDR2 LQKENI. V lost 1 base and J lost 2, with 14 bases in between. The CDR3 totals 16 residues. The CDR3 sequence: CASSPRGRGYNTEAFF. CDR3 nucleotides: TGTGCCAGCTCACCACGGGGCAGGGGCTATAACACTGAAGCTTTCTTT.

The DNA for the CDR3 is TGTGCCAGCAGCCCGGACAGGGGCTCACCCCTCCACTTT. Residues: CASSPDRGSPLHF. The chain joins TRBV6-6 to TRBJ1-6, with 9 bases lining up with TRBD1. Germline V gene data show CDR1 as MNHNY and CDR2 as SVGAGI (reference sequence). J gave up 10 bases and V 6 bases, and 4 bases lay outside the gene matches. The CDR3 loop spans 13 amino acids.

V usage is TRBV5-4 and J usage is TRBJ2-3; 15 bases map to TRBD2. Per the germline V gene, CDR1 is SGHNT and CDR2 is YYREEE (reference sequence). The V and J ends lost 3 bases and 4 bases, in that order; junction bases with no gene match: 6. The CDR3 covers 17 residues. For the CDR3, the DNA is TGTGCCAGCAGCTCAGGACTAGCGGGGGGGAATTCAGATACGCAGTATTTT. Amino acids: CASSSGLAGGNSDTQYF.

This rearrangement joins TRBV18 to TRBJ2-2; D gene uncertain. The length of the CDR3 is 13 residues. Germline CDR1 reads KGHSH; CDR2 reads LQKENI. Trimming took off 1 base at V and 7 bases at J, with 7 bases between the two ends. CDR3 DNA sequence: TGTGCCAGCTCACCACTGCAGAACGGGGAGCTGTTTTTT. It specifies CASSPLQNGELFF.

This chain uses TRBV11-2 with TRBJ1-2; D may be TRBD1 (5 bases). The V end lost 4 bases, the J end lost 7 bases, and 19 bases lay between the germline ends. This CDR3 is built from 15 residues. Germline CDR1 is SGHAT and CDR2 is FQNNGV. This CDR3 reads CASSSLREGWSGYTF. The CDR3, as DNA: TGTGCCAGCAGCTCGCTTCGGGAGGGGTGGAGTGGCTACACCTTC.